The clone carrying this T cell receptor beta chain has just a few counts. This entry comes from a study of CD8+ T cells in alopecia areata. Study at large: Twice a day, 5 to 10 mg of oral tofacitinib was administered to treated patients.

Germline loops: CDR1 LGHNA, CDR2 YSLEER. The CDR3 extends over 16 amino acids. Trimming cost V 1 base and J 1 base, with 11 bases left between them. Treatment given: oral pan-JAK inhibitor, 5-10 mg twice daily. cDNA serving as the sequencing template came from extracted, reverse transcribed RNA. TCRdb's table, derived via immunoSEQ multiplex PCR, lists solely in-frame clones and lacks some. The sample contains 200,000 to 250,000 clones, 50% to 70% of which appear only once. This receptor was taken from a human donor with alopecia areata. This chain connects TRBV4-3 to TRBJ2-1; TRBD2 is a possible D gene (5 bases). The sequencing used CD4+ T cells sorted from blood, collected at week 4, from a patient treated with tofacitinib. The CDR3 reads CASSQGGQGSYNEQFF. CDR3 DNA sequence: TGCGCCAGCAGCCAAGGAGGGCAAGGATCCTACAATGAGCAGTTCTTC.